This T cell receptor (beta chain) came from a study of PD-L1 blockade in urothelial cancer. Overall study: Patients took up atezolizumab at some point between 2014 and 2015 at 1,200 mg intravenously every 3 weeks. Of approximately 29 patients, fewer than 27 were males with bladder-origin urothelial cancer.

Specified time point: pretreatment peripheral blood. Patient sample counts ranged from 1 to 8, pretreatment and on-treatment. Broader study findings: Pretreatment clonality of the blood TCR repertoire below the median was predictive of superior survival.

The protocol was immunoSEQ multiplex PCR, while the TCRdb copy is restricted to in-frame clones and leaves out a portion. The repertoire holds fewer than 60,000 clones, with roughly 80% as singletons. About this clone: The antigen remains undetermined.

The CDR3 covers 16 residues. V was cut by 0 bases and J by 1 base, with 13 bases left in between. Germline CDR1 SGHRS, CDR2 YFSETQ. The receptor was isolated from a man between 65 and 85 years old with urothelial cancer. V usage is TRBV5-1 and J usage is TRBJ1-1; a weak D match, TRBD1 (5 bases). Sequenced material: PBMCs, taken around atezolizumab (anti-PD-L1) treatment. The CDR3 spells CASSLEVLGANTEAFF. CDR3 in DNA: TGCGCCAGCAGCTTGGAGGTCTTAGGGGCGAACACTGAAGCTTTCTTT. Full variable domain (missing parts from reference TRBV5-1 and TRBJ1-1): KAGVTQTPRYLIKTRGQQVTLSCSPISGHRSVSWYQQTPGQGLQFLFEYFSETQRNKGNFPGRFSGRQFSNSRSEMNVSTLELGDSALYLCASSLEVLGANTEAFFGQGTRLTVV.